This T cell receptor beta chain appears in the sequencing data of a study of T cell responses to AZD1222 COVID-19 vaccine. CDR1 SGDLS and CDR2 YYNGEE come from the germline V gene. The CDR3 is made up of 14 amino acids. The V gene lost 1 base and the J gene lost 2 bases, with 6 bases spanning the gap. As regards this clone: The antigen remains undetermined.

Clones were read by immunoSEQ multiplex PCR, and TCRdb kept only the in-frame ones, dropping some. The table has 150,000 to 200,000 clones, around nine tenths seen once. Regarding the study as a whole: Unmutated regions of variants are reportedly targeted by nearly half of spike-specific TCRs. Among vaccine-associated CD4 TCRs, coverage spanned spike, with dominance at 160-218 and 743-854. Donors were largely white British and mainly female; clonal diversity was possibly underestimated. Only after the peak T cell response were repertoires sampled.

The starting material was peripheral blood, obtained 28 days after the second AZD1222 dose. The chain couples TRBV9 to TRBJ2-2, with D unresolved. The clonotype originates from an adult who received the AZD1222 COVID-19 vaccine. Here the CDR3 reads CASSVFPNTGELFF. The CDR3 DNA reads TGTGCCAGCAGCGTATTTCCAAACACCGGGGAGCTGTTTTTT.